This T cell receptor beta chain was obtained from a study of blood T cell repertoires in COVID-19. Study as a whole: The origin of the acute and convalescent COVID-19 samples was the United States, Italy and Spain.

Trimming at V came to 5 bases and at J to 1 base, leaving 11 bases not matched to a gene. The CDR3 spans 19 residues. The germline gives CDR1 LNHNV, CDR2 YYDKDF (reference sequence). The table came from immunoSEQ multiplex PCR; TCRdb's copy has only in-frame clones and leaves some out. Here the sample spans about 150,000 clones, 65% to 85% being singletons. The chain uses TRBV15 and TRBJ2-1; the match to TRBD2 covers 13 bases. This clonotype was sampled from a man aged 50 to 59 with active or convalescent COVID-19. Specimen: peripheral blood. CDR3 DNA: TGTGCCACCAGCCCGGTAGGACTAGCGGGAGTCCGATCCTACAATGAGCAGTTCTTC. Translated: CATSPVGLAGVRSYNEQFF. Complete variable domain (other parts from reference TRBV15 and TRBJ2-1): DAMVIQNPRYQVTQFGKPVTLSCSQTLNHNVMYWYQQKSSQAPKLLFHYYDKDFNNEADTPDNFQSRRPNTSFCFLDIRSPGLGDTAMYLCATSPVGLAGVRSYNEQFFGPGTRLTVL.